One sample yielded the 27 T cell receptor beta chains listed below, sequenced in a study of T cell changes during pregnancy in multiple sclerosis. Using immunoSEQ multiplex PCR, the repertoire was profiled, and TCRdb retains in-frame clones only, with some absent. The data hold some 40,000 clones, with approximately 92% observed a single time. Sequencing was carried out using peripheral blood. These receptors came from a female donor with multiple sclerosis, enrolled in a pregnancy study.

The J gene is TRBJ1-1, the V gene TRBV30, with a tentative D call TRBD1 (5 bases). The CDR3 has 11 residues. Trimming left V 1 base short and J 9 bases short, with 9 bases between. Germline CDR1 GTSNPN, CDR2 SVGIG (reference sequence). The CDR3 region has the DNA TGTGCCTGGAGTGCGGGACCTCAAGCTTTCTTT. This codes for CAWSAGPQAFF.

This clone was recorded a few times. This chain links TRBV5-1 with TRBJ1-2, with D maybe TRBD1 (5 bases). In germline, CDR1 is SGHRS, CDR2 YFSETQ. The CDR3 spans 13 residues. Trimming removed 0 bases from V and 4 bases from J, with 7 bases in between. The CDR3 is CASSLDDSYGYTF. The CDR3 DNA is TGCGCCAGCAGCTTGGATGACAGCTATGGCTACACCTTC.

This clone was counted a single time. The CDR3 is CASSFSGNTIYF. The CDR3 nucleotides read TGCGCCAGCAGCTTCTCTGGAAACACCATATATTTT. The V and J genes are TRBV5-1 and TRBJ1-3; D remains ambiguous. Trimming removed 2 bases from V and 0 bases from J, with 0 bases in between. This CDR3 has 12 residues. Germline CDR1 is SGHRS and CDR2 is YFSETQ.

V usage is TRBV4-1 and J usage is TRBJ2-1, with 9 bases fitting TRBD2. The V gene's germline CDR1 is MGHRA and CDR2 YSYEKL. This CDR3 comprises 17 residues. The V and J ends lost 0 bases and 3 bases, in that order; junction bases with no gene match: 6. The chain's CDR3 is CASSQEYAGGVYNEQFF. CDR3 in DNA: TGCGCCAGCAGCCAAGAATACGCGGGAGGGGTCTACAATGAGCAGTTCTTC.

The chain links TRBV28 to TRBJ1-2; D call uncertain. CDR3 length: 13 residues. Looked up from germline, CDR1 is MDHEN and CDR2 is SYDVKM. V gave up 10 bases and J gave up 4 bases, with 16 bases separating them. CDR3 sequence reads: CAITPGIGYGYTF. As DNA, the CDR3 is TGTGCCATCACCCCGGGGATAGGCTATGGCTACACCTTC.

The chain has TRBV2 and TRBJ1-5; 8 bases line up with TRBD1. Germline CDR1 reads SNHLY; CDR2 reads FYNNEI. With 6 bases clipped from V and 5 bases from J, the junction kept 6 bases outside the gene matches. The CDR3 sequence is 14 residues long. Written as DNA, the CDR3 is TGTGCCAGCAGCGGACAGGGTTTGCATCAGCCCCAGCATTTT. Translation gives CASSGQGLHQPQHF.

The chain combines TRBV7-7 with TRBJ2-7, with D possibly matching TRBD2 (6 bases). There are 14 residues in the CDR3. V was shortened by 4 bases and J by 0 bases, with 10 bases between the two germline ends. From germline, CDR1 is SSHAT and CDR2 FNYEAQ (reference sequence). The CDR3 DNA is TGTGCCAGCAGCTCTAGCGTTAGCTCCTACGAGCAGTACTTC. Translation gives CASSSSVSSYEQYF.

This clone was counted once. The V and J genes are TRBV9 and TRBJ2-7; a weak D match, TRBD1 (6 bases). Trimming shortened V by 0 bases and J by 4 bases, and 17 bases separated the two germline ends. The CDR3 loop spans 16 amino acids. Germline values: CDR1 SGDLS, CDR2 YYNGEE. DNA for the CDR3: TGTGCCAGCAGCGTAGATCTTCCGGGACAAGGGTACGAGCAGTACTTC. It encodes CASSVDLPGQGYEQYF.

CDR3 in DNA: TGTGCCAGCAGCTTCCAGGGTCATGAGCAGTTCTTC. Its protein product is CASSFQGHEQFF. The chain couples TRBV11-3 to TRBJ2-1, with D possibly being TRBD1 (5 bases). V lost 3 bases and J lost 8, with 8 bases in between. Germline V gene data show CDR1 as SGHNT and CDR2 as YENEEA. This CDR3 comprises 12 residues.

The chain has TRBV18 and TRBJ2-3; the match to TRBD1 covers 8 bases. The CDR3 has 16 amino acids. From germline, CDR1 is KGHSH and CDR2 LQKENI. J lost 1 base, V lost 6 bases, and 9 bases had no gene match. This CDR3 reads CASSAQQGGGTDTQYF. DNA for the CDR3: TGTGCCAGCTCGGCTCAACAGGGGGGAGGCACAGATACGCAGTATTTT.

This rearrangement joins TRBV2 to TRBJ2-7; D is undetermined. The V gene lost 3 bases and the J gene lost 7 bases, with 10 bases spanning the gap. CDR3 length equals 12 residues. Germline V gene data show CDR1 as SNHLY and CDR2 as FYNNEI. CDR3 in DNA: TGTGCCAGCAGTGAGGGCAACTCTGAGCAGTACTTC. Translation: CASSEGNSEQYF. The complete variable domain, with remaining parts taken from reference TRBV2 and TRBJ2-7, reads EPEVTQTPSHQVTQMGQEVILRCVPISNHLYFYWYRQILGQKVEFLVSFYNNEISEKSEIFDDQFSVERPDGSNFTLKIRSTKLEDSAMYFCASSEGNSEQYFGPGTRLTVT.

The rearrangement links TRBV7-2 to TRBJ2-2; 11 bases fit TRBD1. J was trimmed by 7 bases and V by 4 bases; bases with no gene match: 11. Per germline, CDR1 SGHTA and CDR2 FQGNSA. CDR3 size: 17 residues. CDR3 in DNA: TGTGCCAGCAGCTCAACCGGGACAGGGGGATTAGGCGGGGAGCTGTTTTTT. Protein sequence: CASSSTGTGGLGGELFF.

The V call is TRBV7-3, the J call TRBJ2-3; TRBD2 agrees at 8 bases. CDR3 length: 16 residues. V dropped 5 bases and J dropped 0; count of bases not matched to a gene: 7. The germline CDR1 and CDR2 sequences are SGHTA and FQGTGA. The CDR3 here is CASSPREGKSTDTQYF. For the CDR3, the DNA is TGTGCCAGCAGCCCCCGGGAGGGAAAAAGCACAGATACGCAGTATTTT. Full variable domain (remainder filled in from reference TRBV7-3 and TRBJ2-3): GAGVSQTPSNKVTEKGKYVELRCDPISGHTALYWYRQSLGQGPEFLIYFQGTGAADDSGLPNDRFFAVRPEGSVSTLKIQRTERGDSAVYLCASSPREGKSTDTQYFGPGTRLTVL.

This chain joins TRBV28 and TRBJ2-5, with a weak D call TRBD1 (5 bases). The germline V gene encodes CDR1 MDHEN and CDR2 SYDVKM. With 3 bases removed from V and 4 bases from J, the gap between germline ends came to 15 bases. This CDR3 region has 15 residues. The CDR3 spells CASSLGRVELETQYF. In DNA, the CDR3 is TGTGCCAGCAGTTTGGGCAGGGTGGAATTAGAGACCCAGTACTTC.

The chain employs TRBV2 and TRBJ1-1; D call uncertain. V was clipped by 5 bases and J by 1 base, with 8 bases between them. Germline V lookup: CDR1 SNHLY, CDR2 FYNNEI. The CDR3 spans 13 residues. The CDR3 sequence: CASSLTPNTEAFF. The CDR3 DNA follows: TGTGCCAGCAGTCTTACCCCGAACACTGAAGCTTTCTTT.

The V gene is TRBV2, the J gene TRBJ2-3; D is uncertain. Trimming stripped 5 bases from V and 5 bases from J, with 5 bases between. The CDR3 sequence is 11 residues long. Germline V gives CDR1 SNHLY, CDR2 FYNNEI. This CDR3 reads CASSPLDTQYF. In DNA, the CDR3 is TGTGCCAGCAGTCCGCTAGATACGCAGTATTTT.

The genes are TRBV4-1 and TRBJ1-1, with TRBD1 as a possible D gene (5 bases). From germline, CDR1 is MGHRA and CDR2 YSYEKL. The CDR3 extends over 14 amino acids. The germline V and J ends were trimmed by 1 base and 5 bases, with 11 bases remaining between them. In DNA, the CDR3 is TGCGCCAGCAGCCAAGGAGGGGTAGGGACTGAAGCTTTCTTT. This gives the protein CASSQGGVGTEAFF.

The CDR3 loop reads CASSQEMTGSAYEQYF. Here the CDR3 DNA reads TGTGCCAGCAGCCAAGAGATGACAGGGTCCGCCTACGAGCAGTACTTC. The gene calls are TRBV5-4 and TRBJ2-7, with 7 bases identical to TRBD1. J lost 2 bases, V lost 4 bases, and 12 bases had no gene match. Germline V gene data show CDR1 as SGHNT and CDR2 as YYREEE (reference sequence). The length of the CDR3 is 16 residues.

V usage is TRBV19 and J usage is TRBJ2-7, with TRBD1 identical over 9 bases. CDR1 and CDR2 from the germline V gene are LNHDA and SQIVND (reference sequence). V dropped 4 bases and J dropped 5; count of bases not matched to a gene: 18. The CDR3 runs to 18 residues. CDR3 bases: TGTGCCAGTAGTACCAAACAAACAGGGGGCGGGAGAATCCACGAGCAGTACTTC. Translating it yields CASSTKQTGGGRIHEQYF.

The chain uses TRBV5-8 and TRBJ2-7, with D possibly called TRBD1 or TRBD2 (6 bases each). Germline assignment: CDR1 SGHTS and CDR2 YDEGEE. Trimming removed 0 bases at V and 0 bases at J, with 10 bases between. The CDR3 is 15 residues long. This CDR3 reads CASSLEGGRSYEQYF. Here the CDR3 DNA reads TGTGCCAGCAGCTTGGAGGGGGGCCGCTCCTACGAGCAGTACTTC.

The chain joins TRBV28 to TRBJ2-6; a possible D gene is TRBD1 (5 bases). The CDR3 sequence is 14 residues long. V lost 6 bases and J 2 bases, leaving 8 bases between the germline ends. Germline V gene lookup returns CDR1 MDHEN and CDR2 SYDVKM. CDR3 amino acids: CASSAGTGANVLTF. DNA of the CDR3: TGTGCCAGCAGCGCAGGGACTGGGGCCAACGTCCTGACTTTC.

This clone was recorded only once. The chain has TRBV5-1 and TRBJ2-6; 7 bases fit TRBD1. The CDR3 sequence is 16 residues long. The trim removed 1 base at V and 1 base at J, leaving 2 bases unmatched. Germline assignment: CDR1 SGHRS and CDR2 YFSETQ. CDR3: CASSLWDRSGANVLTF. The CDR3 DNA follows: TGCGCCAGCAGCTTGTGGGACAGATCTGGGGCCAACGTCCTGACTTTC.

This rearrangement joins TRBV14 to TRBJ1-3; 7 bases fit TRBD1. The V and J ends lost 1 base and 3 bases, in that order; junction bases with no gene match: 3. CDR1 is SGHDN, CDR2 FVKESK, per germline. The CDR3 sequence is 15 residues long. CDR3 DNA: TGTGCCAGCAGCCAAGGAGGGACAGTTGGAAACACCATATATTTT. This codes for CASSQGGTVGNTIYF.

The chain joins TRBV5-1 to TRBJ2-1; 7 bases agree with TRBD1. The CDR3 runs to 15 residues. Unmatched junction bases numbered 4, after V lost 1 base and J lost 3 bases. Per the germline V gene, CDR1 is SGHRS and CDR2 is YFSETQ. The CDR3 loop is CASSLTRDSYNEQFF. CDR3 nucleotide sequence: TGCGCCAGCAGCTTGACCCGGGACAGCTACAATGAGCAGTTCTTC.

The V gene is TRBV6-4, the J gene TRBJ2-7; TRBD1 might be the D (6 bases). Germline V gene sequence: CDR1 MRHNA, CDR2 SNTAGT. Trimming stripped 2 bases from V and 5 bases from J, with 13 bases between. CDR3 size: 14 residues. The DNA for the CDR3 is TGTGCCAGCAGTGACGGGGGCATCTTCGACGAGCAGTACTTC. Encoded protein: CASSDGGIFDEQYF.

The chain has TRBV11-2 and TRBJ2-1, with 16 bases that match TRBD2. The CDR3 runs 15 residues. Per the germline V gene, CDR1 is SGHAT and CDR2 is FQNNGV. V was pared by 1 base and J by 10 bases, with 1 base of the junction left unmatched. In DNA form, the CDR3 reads TGTGCCAGCAGCTTAGGGGGACTAGCGGGAGGGGAGCAGTTCTTC. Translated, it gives CASSLGGLAGGEQFF.

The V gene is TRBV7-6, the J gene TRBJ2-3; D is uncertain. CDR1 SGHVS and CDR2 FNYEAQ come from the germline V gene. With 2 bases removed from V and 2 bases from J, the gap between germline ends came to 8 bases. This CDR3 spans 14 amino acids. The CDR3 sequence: CASSLMSSTDTQYF. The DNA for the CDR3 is TGTGCCAGCAGCTTAATGTCCTCCACAGATACGCAGTATTTT.